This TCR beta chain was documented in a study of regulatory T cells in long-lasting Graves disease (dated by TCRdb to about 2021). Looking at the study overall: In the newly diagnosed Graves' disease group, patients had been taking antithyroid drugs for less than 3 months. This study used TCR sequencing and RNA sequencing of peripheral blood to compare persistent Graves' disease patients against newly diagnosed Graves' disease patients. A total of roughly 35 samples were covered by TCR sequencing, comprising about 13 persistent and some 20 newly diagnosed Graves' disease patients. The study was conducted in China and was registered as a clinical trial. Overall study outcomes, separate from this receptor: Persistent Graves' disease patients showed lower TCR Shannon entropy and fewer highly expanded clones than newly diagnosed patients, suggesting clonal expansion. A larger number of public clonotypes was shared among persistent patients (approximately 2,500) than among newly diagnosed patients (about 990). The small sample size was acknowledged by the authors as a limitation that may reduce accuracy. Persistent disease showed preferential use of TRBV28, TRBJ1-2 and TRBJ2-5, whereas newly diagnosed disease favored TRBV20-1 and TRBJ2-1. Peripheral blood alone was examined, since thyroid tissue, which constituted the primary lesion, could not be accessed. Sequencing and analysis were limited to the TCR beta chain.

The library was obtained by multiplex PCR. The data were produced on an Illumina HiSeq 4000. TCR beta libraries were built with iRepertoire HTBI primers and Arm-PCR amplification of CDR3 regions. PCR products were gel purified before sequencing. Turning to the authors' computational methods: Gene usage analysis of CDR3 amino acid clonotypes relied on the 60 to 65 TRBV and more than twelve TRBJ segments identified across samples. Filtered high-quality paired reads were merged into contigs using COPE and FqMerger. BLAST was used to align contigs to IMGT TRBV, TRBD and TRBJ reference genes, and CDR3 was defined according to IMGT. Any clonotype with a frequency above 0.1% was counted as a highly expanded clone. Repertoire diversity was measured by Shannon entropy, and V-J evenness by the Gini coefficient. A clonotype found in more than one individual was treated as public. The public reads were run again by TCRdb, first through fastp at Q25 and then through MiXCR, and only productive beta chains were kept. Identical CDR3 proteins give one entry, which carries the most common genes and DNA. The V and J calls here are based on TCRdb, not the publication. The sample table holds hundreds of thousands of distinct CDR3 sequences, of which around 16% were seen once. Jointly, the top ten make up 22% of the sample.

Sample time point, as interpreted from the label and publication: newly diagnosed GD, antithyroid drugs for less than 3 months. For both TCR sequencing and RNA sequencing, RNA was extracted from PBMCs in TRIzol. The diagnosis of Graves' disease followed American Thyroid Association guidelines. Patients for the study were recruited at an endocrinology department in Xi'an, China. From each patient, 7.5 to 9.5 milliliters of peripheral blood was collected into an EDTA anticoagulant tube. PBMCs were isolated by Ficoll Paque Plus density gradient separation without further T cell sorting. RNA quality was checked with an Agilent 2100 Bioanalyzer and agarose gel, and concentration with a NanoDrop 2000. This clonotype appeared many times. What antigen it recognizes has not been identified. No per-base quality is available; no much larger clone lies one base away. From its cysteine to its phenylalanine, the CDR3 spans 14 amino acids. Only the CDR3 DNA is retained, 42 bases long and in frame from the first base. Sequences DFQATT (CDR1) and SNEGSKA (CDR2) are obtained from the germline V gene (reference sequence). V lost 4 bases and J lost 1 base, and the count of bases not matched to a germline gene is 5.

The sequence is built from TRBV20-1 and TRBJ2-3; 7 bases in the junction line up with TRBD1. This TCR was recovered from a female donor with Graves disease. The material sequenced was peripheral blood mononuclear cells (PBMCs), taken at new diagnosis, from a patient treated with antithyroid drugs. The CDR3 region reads CSANRGGGTDTQYF. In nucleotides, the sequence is TGCAGTGCTAACAGGGGTGGCGGCACAGATACGCAGTATTTT.